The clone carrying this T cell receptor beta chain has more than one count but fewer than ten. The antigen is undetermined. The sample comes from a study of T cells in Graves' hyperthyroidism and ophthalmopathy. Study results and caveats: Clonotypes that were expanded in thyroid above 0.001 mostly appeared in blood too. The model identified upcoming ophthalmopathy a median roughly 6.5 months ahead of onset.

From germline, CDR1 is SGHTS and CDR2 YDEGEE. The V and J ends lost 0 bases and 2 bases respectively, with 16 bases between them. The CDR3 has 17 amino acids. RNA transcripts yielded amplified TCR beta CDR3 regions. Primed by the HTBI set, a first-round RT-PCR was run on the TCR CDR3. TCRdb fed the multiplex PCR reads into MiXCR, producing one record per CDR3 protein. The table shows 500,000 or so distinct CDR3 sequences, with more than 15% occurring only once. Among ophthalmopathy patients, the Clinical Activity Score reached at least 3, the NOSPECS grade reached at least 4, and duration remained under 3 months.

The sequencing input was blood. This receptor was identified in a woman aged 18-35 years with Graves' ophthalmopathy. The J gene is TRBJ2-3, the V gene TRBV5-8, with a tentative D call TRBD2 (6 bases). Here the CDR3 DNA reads TGTGCCAGCAGCTTGGCCGGAGGGATATTCACCACAGATACGCAGTATTTT. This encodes CASSLAGGIFTTDTQYF. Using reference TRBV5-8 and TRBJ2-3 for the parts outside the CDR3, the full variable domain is EAGVTQSPTHLIKTRGQQATLRCSPISGHTSVYWYQQALGLGLQFLLWYDEGEERNRGNFPPRFSGRQFPNYSSELNVNALELEDSALYLCASSLAGGIFTTDTQYFGPGTRLTVL.